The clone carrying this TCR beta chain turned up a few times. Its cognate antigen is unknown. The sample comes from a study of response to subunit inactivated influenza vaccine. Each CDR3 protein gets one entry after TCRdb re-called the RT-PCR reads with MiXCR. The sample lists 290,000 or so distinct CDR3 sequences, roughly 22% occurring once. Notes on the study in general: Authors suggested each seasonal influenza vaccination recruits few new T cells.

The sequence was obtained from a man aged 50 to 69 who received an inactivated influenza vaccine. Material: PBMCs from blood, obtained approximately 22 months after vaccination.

The CDR3 bases are TGTGCCAGCAGCTTGGGACAGTGGAACACGAATTCACCCCTCCACTTT. The encoded protein is CASSLGQWNTNSPLHF. The rearrangement links TRBV5-4 to TRBJ1-6; D might be TRBD1 (5 bases). Germline loops: CDR1 SGHNT, CDR2 YYREEE (reference sequence). V was cut by 0 bases and J by 7 bases, with 14 bases left in between. The CDR3 extends over 16 amino acids.